These 31 T cell receptor beta chains were all obtained from the same sample, sequenced in a study of blood T cell repertoires in COVID-19. TCRdb's table, derived via immunoSEQ multiplex PCR, lists solely in-frame clones and lacks some. The table lists about 280,000 clones, 85% of them singletons. Input material: peripheral blood. These receptor sequences come from a human donor in a cohort sampled during active COVID-19.

The chain has TRBV5-8 and TRBJ2-3; TRBD2 aligns across 7 bases. Germline V gene lookup returns CDR1 SGHTS and CDR2 YDEGEE. The CDR3 covers 13 residues. V gave up 4 bases and J gave up 5 bases; unmatched junction bases: 4. The CDR3, as DNA: TGTGCCAGCAGCCCGGGGGGTGTAGATACGCAGTATTTT. Translated: CASSPGGVDTQYF. The variable domain in full, with the rest retrieved from reference TRBV5-8 and TRBJ2-3, is EAGVTQSPTHLIKTRGQQATLRCSPISGHTSVYWYQQALGLGLQFLLWYDEGEERNRGNFPPRFSGRQFPNYSSELNVNALELEDSALYLCASSPGGVDTQYFGPGTRLTVL.

The CDR3 protein is CASSSGHAGLGTDTQYF. CDR3 in DNA: TGTGCCAGCAGCTCCGGACACGCCGGTTTAGGCACAGATACGCAGTATTTT. The chain uses TRBV7-2 and TRBJ2-3; perhaps TRBD1 as D (5 bases). Trimming left V 4 bases short and J 1 base short, with 18 bases between. The CDR3 has 17 amino acids. Germline V CDR1 and CDR2: SGHTA, FQGNSA.

Only one count was recorded for this clone. The chain joins TRBV2 to TRBJ2-5; perhaps TRBD1 as D (5 bases). Trimming cost V 5 bases and J 4 bases, with 14 bases left between them. CDR3 size: 14 residues. Germline V gives CDR1 SNHLY, CDR2 FYNNEI. CDR3 protein: CASSQNRLGETQYF. CDR3 nucleotides: TGTGCCAGCAGTCAGAACAGGTTGGGAGAGACCCAGTACTTC.

This clone showed up just a few times. The chain is built from TRBV3-1 (or the pseudogene TRBV3-2) and TRBJ2-7; D is uncertain. This CDR3 comprises 13 residues. Between the trimmed V and J ends, which lost 4 bases and 3 bases, there was a span of 10 bases. Germline CDR1 LGHDT, CDR2 YNNKEL (reference sequence). The CDR3 DNA follows: TGTGCCAGCAGCCGAGCCTCGAGCTACGAGCAGTACTTC. Protein: CASSRASSYEQYF.

The chain combines TRBV7-6 with TRBJ2-5, with D tentatively TRBD1 (5 bases). The V end lost 8 bases, the J end lost 1 base, and 8 bases lay between the germline ends. The CDR3 length is 12 residues. Germline V gene lookup returns CDR1 SGHVS and CDR2 FNYEAQ. This CDR3 is CASGASQETQYF. The CDR3 region has the DNA TGTGCCAGCGGGGCCAGCCAAGAGACCCAGTACTTC.

This clone came up a few times. V and J are TRBV28 and TRBJ2-5, with a weak D call TRBD2 (5 bases). The CDR3 runs 14 residues. V lost 0 bases to trimming and J lost 6 bases, with 11 bases between them. Germline assignment: CDR1 MDHEN and CDR2 SYDVKM. Written as DNA, the CDR3 is TGTGCCAGCAGTTTATGGGCCGCTAGCAAGACCCAGTACTTC. It encodes CASSLWAASKTQYF.

This rearrangement joins TRBV12-5 to TRBJ2-1; 7 nucleotides align to TRBD2. Per the germline V gene, CDR1 is LGHNT and CDR2 is FRNRAP. The CDR3 is 14 residues long. Trimming removed 2 bases from V and 9 bases from J; junction bases left unmatched: 7. In DNA form, the CDR3 reads TGTGCTAGTGGTTTGTGGGCTAGCGGAGGTGAGCAGTTCTTC. Its protein product is CASGLWASGGEQFF.

The chain has TRBV5-5 and TRBJ1-1; 7 positions agree with TRBD1. This CDR3 comprises 14 residues. Trimming took 5 bases from V and 5 from J; bases not matched to a gene: 9. CDR1 is SGHKS and CDR2 is YYEKEE in the germline V gene (reference sequence). CDR3 coding DNA: TGTGCCAGCAGTACAGGGGTAGTGTGGACTGAAGCTTTCTTT. It encodes CASSTGVVWTEAFF.

To note about this clone: Distinct nucleotide sequences in the sample also encode this CDR3. This sequence joins TRBV19 and TRBJ2-5, with 7 bases aligning to TRBD1. J gave up 2 bases and V 3 bases, and 3 bases lay outside the gene matches. This CDR3 has 14 amino acids. Germline assignment: CDR1 LNHDA and CDR2 SQIVND (reference sequence). The CDR3 sequence is CASSIRDRQETQYF. Here the CDR3 DNA reads TGTGCCAGTAGTATCCGGGACAGACAAGAGACCCAGTACTTC.

This chain uses TRBV6-2 or TRBV6-3 with TRBJ2-3; D not certain. V lost 0 bases and J 0 bases, leaving 13 bases between the germline ends. CDR1 is MNHEY and CDR2 is SVGEGT in the germline V gene. The CDR3 runs 17 residues. In DNA form, the CDR3 reads TGTGCCAGCAGTTACTCAGAGCGCGATGCAAGCACAGATACGCAGTATTTT. Translation: CASSYSERDASTDTQYF.

This chain joins TRBV6-2 or TRBV6-3 and TRBJ2-1, with 7 bases lining up with TRBD2. Germline V gives CDR1 MNHEY, CDR2 SVGEGT. The CDR3 runs 16 residues. The trim removed 0 bases at V and 6 bases at J, leaving 8 bases unmatched. In DNA, the CDR3 is TGTGCCAGCAGTTACTCGATAGCGGGTAATTTCAATGAGCAGTTCTTC. It specifies CASSYSIAGNFNEQFF.

The CDR3 DNA follows: TGTGCCAGCAGCGTACGCCTAGAATCCTACAATGAGCAGTTCTTC. As protein: CASSVRLESYNEQFF. This chain joins TRBV9 and TRBJ2-1; D gene unclear. Trimming took off 1 base at V and 1 base at J, with 9 bases between the two ends. The CDR3 sequence is 15 residues long. CDR1 is SGDLS and CDR2 is YYNGEE in the germline V gene.

This chain uses TRBV5-1 with TRBJ2-7; a weak D match, TRBD2 (5 bases). CDR3 size: 13 residues. Trimming cost V 0 bases and J 3 bases, with 7 bases left between them. Per the germline V gene, CDR1 is SGHRS and CDR2 is YFSETQ. The CDR3 DNA reads as TGCGCCAGCAGCTTGGACGGGGACTACGAGCAGTACTTC. Translating gives CASSLDGDYEQYF.

The CDR3 is CASRGSATYEQYF. In nucleotides, the CDR3 is TGTGCCAGCAGGGGTAGCGCTACCTACGAGCAGTACTTC. V usage is TRBV28 and J usage is TRBJ2-7, with D perhaps TRBD2 (5 bases). Germline values: CDR1 MDHEN, CDR2 SYDVKM. Trimming pared 6 bases from V and 2 bases from J, leaving 11 bases between. The CDR3 consists of 13 residues.

The gene calls are TRBV5-4 and TRBJ1-6; D is perhaps TRBD1 (5 bases). Trimming took 4 bases from V and 10 from J, leaving 21 bases between them. The germline CDR1 and CDR2 sequences are SGHNT and YYREEE (reference sequence). The CDR3 contains 16 residues. The CDR3 DNA is TGTGCCAGCAGCGCCTACGGGGGGGGATTAGGATCACCCCTCCACTTT. Translated: CASSAYGGGLGSPLHF.

This rearrangement joins TRBV6-5 to TRBJ2-7; 8 bases align to TRBD1. The CDR3 has 13 residues. V dropped 6 bases and J dropped 3; count of bases not matched to a gene: 4. From germline, CDR1 is MNHEY and CDR2 SVGAGI. Written as DNA, the CDR3 is TGTGCCAGCAGCTACGACAGGGGCTACGAGCAGTACTTC. It specifies CASSYDRGYEQYF.

CDR3 nucleotides: TGCGCCAGCAGTCCACTTTCCTCAGGGGAAGATACGCAGTATTTT. It encodes CASSPLSSGEDTQYF. The chain combines TRBV23-1 with TRBJ2-3; D is perhaps TRBD1 (6 bases). TRBV23-1 is filed as an ORF, its function uncertain. The length of the CDR3 is 15 residues. V was cut by 4 bases and J by 5 bases, with 16 bases left in between.

The chain is built from TRBV3-1 (or the pseudogene TRBV3-2) and TRBJ2-7, with 13 positions matching TRBD2. The CDR3 has 15 amino acids. Germline V gene lookup returns CDR1 LGHDT and CDR2 YNNKEL (reference sequence). V lost 4 bases to trimming and J lost 2 bases; unmatched junction nucleotides: 2. CDR3 region: CASSPGLAGAYEQYF. As DNA, the CDR3 is TGTGCCAGCAGCCCTGGACTAGCGGGGGCCTACGAGCAGTACTTC.

This clone was detected only once. The chain uses TRBV6-6 and TRBJ2-2; 9 bases align to TRBD2. Germline CDR1 reads MNHNY; CDR2 reads SVGAGI (reference sequence). Unmatched junction bases numbered 9, after V lost 6 bases and J lost 7 bases. The CDR3 extends over 15 amino acids. The CDR3 is CASRSLSGSGGELFF. DNA for the CDR3: TGTGCCAGCAGATCCCTTAGCGGGAGTGGCGGGGAGCTGTTTTTT.

The CDR3 DNA is TGTGCCAGCAGCGCAACCGGGACACCGAACACTGAAGCTTTCTTT. Amino acid sequence: CASSATGTPNTEAFF. The rearrangement uses TRBV9 and TRBJ1-1, with D perhaps TRBD1 (6 bases). The CDR3 extends over 15 amino acids. V dropped 3 bases and J dropped 1 base, with 13 bases sitting between them. CDR1 and CDR2 (germline): SGDLS, YYNGEE.

J is TRBJ1-2 and V is TRBV5-1; 7 bases agree with TRBD1. The trim removed 6 bases at V and 8 bases at J, leaving 19 bases unmatched. This CDR3 contains 16 residues. The germline CDR1 and CDR2 sequences are SGHRS and YFSETQ. Written as DNA, the CDR3 is TGCGCCAGCAAGACGCTGGACAGGACTCAGTCGGGAGGCTACACCTTC. It codes for CASKTLDRTQSGGYTF.

The CDR3 DNA reads as TGTGCCAGCAGCGTTTTCTGGGGCTCCCTTGAGGATACGCAGTATTTT. This codes for CASSVFWGSLEDTQYF. This chain uses TRBV9 with TRBJ2-3, with a weak D call TRBD1 (5 bases). V lost 2 bases to trimming and J lost 6 bases, with 19 bases between them. The CDR3 has 16 amino acids. Germline V gene data show CDR1 as SGDLS and CDR2 as YYNGEE.

The J gene is TRBJ1-3, the V gene TRBV7-9, with D possibly TRBD1 on 5 matching bases. Germline CDR1 reads SEHNR; CDR2 reads FQNEAQ (reference sequence). V was clipped by 3 bases and J by 9 bases, with 15 bases between them. This CDR3 is built from 14 residues. CDR3 residues: CASSFGAPRSTIYF. CDR3 DNA sequence: TGTGCCAGCAGCTTTGGGGCTCCACGGAGCACCATATATTTT.

The chain links TRBV7-8 to TRBJ1-2; 10 bases are shared with TRBD1. The germline V gene has CDR1 SGHVS and CDR2 FQNEAQ. V shed 5 bases and J 9 bases; nucleotides not matched to a gene: 12. The CDR3 is 15 amino acids. The CDR3 loop reads CASSARQGAAGSYTF. CDR3 sequence (DNA): TGTGCCAGCAGCGCCCGACAGGGGGCGGCTGGGAGCTACACCTTC.

The CDR3 DNA reads TGTGCCAGCAGCGTAGATCTAGCGGGAACCGAGCAGTACTTC. Protein product: CASSVDLAGTEQYF. The V and J genes are TRBV9 and TRBJ2-7, with TRBD2 identical over 9 bases. This CDR3 is built from 14 residues. V shed 0 bases, J shed 6 bases, and the junction held 4 bases outside the gene matches. Germline CDR1 is SGDLS and CDR2 is YYNGEE.

Comment on this clone: The germline gene is not matched at one end of the junction; a read error may be the cause. The genes are TRBV7-7 and TRBJ2-7, with TRBD2 matching 12 bases. CDR1 and CDR2 from the germline V gene are SSHAT and FNYEAQ (reference sequence). This CDR3 is 15 amino acids long. The CDR3, as DNA: TGTGCTAGCAGCCCAGGACTAGCGGGGCCAAACGAGCAGTACTTC. Translation: CASSPGLAGPNEQYF.

The rearrangement links TRBV7-9 to TRBJ1-2; a possible D gene is TRBD1 (5 bases). The V and J ends lost 1 base and 8 bases respectively, with 17 bases between them. The CDR3 covers 15 residues. The germline CDR1 and CDR2 sequences are SEHNR and FQNEAQ (reference sequence). CDR3 amino acids: CASSLDLTGVRGYTF. CDR3 in DNA: TGTGCCAGCAGCTTAGACCTCACAGGAGTGAGGGGCTACACCTTC.

This clone was observed once. The V and J genes are TRBV6-6 and TRBJ2-1, with a weak D call TRBD2 (6 bases). V was shortened by 11 bases and J by 0 bases, with 17 bases between the two germline ends. CDR3 length equals 15 residues. The germline V gene encodes CDR1 MNHNY and CDR2 SVGAGI (reference sequence). Here the CDR3 DNA reads TGTGCCGCGACATTAGCGGCAAGCTCCTACAATGAGCAGTTCTTC. This encodes CAATLAASSYNEQFF.

The gene calls are TRBV5-8 and TRBJ2-5, with 9 bases fitting TRBD1. Per germline, CDR1 SGHTS and CDR2 YDEGEE. V trimming: 5 bases; J trimming: 4 bases; junction bases outside the gene matches: 3. This CDR3 has 13 amino acids. In nucleotides, the CDR3 is TGTGCCAGCAGTCGGGACAGGGTAGAGACCCAGTACTTC. Its translation: CASSRDRVETQYF.

The genes are TRBV7-2 and TRBJ2-7; 7 nucleotides align to TRBD2. Germline V gene data show CDR1 as SGHTA and CDR2 as FQGNSA. The CDR3 spans 13 residues. Trimming at V came to 4 bases and at J to 6 bases, leaving 6 bases not matched to a gene. The CDR3 region is CASSSSTGGEQYF. CDR3 nucleotide sequence: TGTGCCAGCAGCTCCTCAACGGGGGGCGAGCAGTACTTC.

The rearrangement links TRBV30 to TRBJ2-2; D is ambiguous. The CDR3 length is 12 residues. V lost 5 bases and J 0 bases, leaving 4 bases between the germline ends. Germline CDR1 and CDR2: GTSNPN and SVGIG (reference sequence). Here the CDR3 DNA reads TGTGCCTGGGCATCGAACACCGGGGAGCTGTTTTTT. It specifies CAWASNTGELFF.